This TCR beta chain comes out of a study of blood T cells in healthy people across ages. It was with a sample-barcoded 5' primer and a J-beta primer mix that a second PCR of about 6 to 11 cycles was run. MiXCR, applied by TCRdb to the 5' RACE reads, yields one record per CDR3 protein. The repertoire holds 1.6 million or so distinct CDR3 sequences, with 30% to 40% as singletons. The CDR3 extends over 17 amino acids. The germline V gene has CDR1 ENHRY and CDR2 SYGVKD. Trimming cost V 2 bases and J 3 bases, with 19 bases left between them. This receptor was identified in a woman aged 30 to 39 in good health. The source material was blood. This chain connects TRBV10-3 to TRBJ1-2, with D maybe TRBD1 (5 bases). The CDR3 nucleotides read TGTGCCATCAGTGAGAGTGTGCCTGGGGGAGTGTACTATGGCTACACCTTC. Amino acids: CAISESVPGGVYYGYTF.